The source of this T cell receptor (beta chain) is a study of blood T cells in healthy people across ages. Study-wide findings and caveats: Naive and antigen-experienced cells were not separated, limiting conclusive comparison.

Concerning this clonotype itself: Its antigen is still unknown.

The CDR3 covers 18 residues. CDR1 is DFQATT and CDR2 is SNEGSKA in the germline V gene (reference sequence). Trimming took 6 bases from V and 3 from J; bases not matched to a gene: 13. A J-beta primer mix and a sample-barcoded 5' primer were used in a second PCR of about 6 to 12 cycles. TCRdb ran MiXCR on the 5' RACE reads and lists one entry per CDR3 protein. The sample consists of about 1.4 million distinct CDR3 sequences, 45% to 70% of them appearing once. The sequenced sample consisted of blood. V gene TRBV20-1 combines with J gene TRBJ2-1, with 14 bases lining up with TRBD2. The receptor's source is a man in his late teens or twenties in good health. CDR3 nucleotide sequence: TGCAGTGCCTTGATACCGGGACTAGCGGGAGTGTTCTACAATGAGCAGTTCTTC. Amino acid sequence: CSALIPGLAGVFYNEQFF.